Listed here are 5 T cell receptor beta chains from one sample, sequenced in a study of cytomegalovirus exposure and HLA in healthy donors. Use of 60 Vbeta and 13 Jbeta primers characterized the PCR. Sequencing used immunoSEQ multiplex PCR; TCRdb keeps in-frame clones, though not all of them. Of under 130,000 clones listed, almost 80% are singletons. Sequenced: PBMCs. These TCRs come from a man aged 45-65 years in good health and CMV-seropositive.

The V gene is TRBV7-3, the J gene TRBJ2-2; D not resolved. CDR1 is SGHTA and CDR2 is FQGTGA in the germline V gene. This CDR3 spans 14 amino acids. V lost 5 bases to trimming and J lost 8 bases, with 15 bases between them. CDR3 sequence: CASSPSTALGELFF. Here the CDR3 DNA reads TGTGCCAGCAGCCCTTCGACTGCCTTAGGGGAGCTGTTTTTT.

The rearrangement links TRBV7-8 to TRBJ2-5; D is possibly TRBD1 (5 bases). CDR3 length: 17 residues. The germline V and J ends were trimmed by 2 bases and 1 base, with 17 bases remaining between them. CDR1 is SGHVS and CDR2 is FQNEAQ in the germline V gene. The CDR3 loop reads CASSLYRFRAPQETQYF. The CDR3, as DNA: TGTGCCAGCAGCTTATACCGCTTCAGGGCCCCCCAAGAGACCCAGTACTTC.

The chain has TRBV2 and TRBJ2-1; 14 nucleotides match TRBD2. Trimming took 5 bases from V and 8 from J; bases not matched to a gene: 5. The CDR3 spans 15 residues. From germline, CDR1 is SNHLY and CDR2 FYNNEI. CDR3 residues: CASSSGLAGADEQFF. CDR3 nucleotide sequence: TGTGCCAGCAGTTCGGGACTAGCGGGGGCGGATGAGCAGTTCTTC. Filled out from reference TRBV2 and TRBJ2-1, the complete variable domain reads EPEVTQTPSHQVTQMGQEVILRCVPISNHLYFYWYRQILGQKVEFLVSFYNNEISEKSEIFDDQFSVERPDGSNFTLKIRSTKLEDSAMYFCASSSGLAGADEQFFGPGTRLTVL.

The rearrangement links TRBV28 to TRBJ1-5, with D tentatively TRBD1 (6 bases). V was clipped by 3 bases and J by 0 bases, with 18 bases between them. Germline lookup yields CDR1 MDHEN and CDR2 SYDVKM. This CDR3 spans 18 amino acids. The CDR3 nucleotides read TGTGCCAGCAGTTTCCTACTGTCGGGGGGCTATAGCAATCAGCCCCAGCATTTT. Residues: CASSFLLSGGYSNQPQHF.

This clone appeared once. This chain connects TRBV5-5 to TRBJ2-1, with D tentatively TRBD2 (6 bases). Germline CDR1 and CDR2: SGHKS and YYEKEE (reference sequence). V lost 4 bases and J lost 7, with 15 bases in between. The CDR3 extends over 14 amino acids. The CDR3 region is CASSLRDSWNEQFF. CDR3 DNA: TGTGCCAGCAGCCTTCGGGACTCTTGGAATGAGCAGTTCTTC.